The 16 T cell receptor beta chains presented below share a single source sample, sequenced in a study of breast tumors, draining lymph nodes, adjacent tissues. TCRdb ran MiXCR on the multiplex PCR reads and lists one entry per CDR3 protein. The sample lists fewer than 30,000 distinct CDR3 sequences; 60% to 75% were seen once. Specimen: tumor-adjacent breast tissue. These receptor sequences come from a female donor with breast cancer. Some clones in this sample may be carry-over from other donors' samples.

The gene calls are TRBV20-1 and TRBJ2-3; weak D call: TRBD2 (7 bases). The CDR3 runs to 15 residues. V lost 0 bases and J lost 6, with 16 bases in between. The germline V gene has CDR1 DFQATT and CDR2 SNEGSKA (reference sequence). CDR3 amino acids: CSARDIRGALDTQYF. CDR3 nucleotide sequence: TGCAGTGCTAGAGATATACGGGGGGCGTTGGATACGCAGTATTTT.

Only a few counts were recorded for this clonotype. The chain combines TRBV5-1 with TRBJ2-3; weak D call: TRBD1 (6 bases). CDR3 size: 15 residues. The V gene's germline CDR1 is SGHRS and CDR2 YFSETQ. V was cut by 4 bases and J by 0 bases, with 12 bases left in between. The CDR3 sequence is CASSPLGASTDTQYF. CDR3 in DNA: TGCGCCAGCAGCCCCCTGGGGGCTAGCACAGATACGCAGTATTTT.

The rearrangement uses TRBV10-3 and TRBJ2-5, with a tentative D call TRBD2 (6 bases). CDR3 size: 14 residues. With 9 bases removed from V and 1 base from J, the gap between germline ends came to 15 bases. Germline V gives CDR1 ENHRY, CDR2 SYGVKD. This CDR3 reads CAIKRGEAQETQYF. Here the CDR3 DNA reads TGTGCCATTAAACGAGGGGAGGCCCAAGAGACCCAGTACTTC.

In its sample, this clonotype is medium-sized. The V and J genes are TRBV20-1 and TRBJ2-7; D may be TRBD2 (5 bases). Trimming cost V 3 bases and J 0 bases, with 18 bases left between them. The CDR3 has 16 residues. The V gene's germline CDR1 is DFQATT and CDR2 SNEGSKA (reference sequence). CDR3 sequence: CSASPPLAASSYEQYF. CDR3 bases: TGCAGTGCTAGCCCCCCTCTAGCAGCCAGCTCCTACGAGCAGTACTTC.

The rearrangement uses TRBV29-1 and TRBJ2-5; TRBD2 matches 9 bases. This CDR3 region has 17 residues. V was pared by 0 bases and J by 1 base, with 9 bases of the junction left unmatched. Germline-derived CDR1 and CDR2 are SQVTM and ANQGSEA. The CDR3: CSVEDRSRTSAQETQYF. For the CDR3, the DNA is TGCAGCGTTGAAGATCGATCCAGGACTAGCGCCCAAGAGACCCAGTACTTC.

This chain uses TRBV9 with TRBJ1-2, with unresolved D. V lost 2 bases and J lost 5, with 10 bases in between. The germline V gene encodes CDR1 SGDLS and CDR2 YYNGEE. There are 13 residues in the CDR3. CDR3 region: CASSVTTGYGYTF. The CDR3 nucleotides are TGTGCCAGCAGCGTGACTACTGGTTATGGCTACACCTTC. The whole variable domain, filled in from reference TRBV9 and TRBJ1-2, reads DSGVTQTPKHLITATGQRVTLRCSPRSGDLSVYWYQQSLDQGLQFLIQYYNGEERAKGNILERFSAQQFPDLHSELNLSSLELGDSALYFCASSVTTGYGYTFGSGTRLTVV.

The gene calls are TRBV3-1 and TRBJ2-7; 7 bases are a match to TRBD2. Looked up from germline, CDR1 is LGHDT and CDR2 is YNNKEL (reference sequence). Trimming at V came to 1 base and at J to 2 bases, leaving 5 bases not matched to a gene. The CDR3 covers 15 residues. The CDR3 spells CASSQGGRGAYEQYF. The DNA of the CDR3 is TGTGCCAGCAGCCAAGGTGGGAGGGGAGCCTACGAGCAGTACTTC.

This clonotype is medium-sized by share. This chain joins TRBV6-6 and TRBJ2-5; TRBD1 might be the D (7 bases). Germline V gene lookup returns CDR1 MNHNY and CDR2 SVGAGI (reference sequence). This CDR3 comprises 15 residues. Trimming removed 2 bases at V and 1 base at J, with 11 bases between. The CDR3 loop is CASSYGGTAQETQYF. CDR3 DNA: TGTGCCAGCAGTTACGGAGGGACAGCCCAAGAGACCCAGTACTTC.

Turning to this clonotype: Since a much larger clone is just one base distant, this may be a read error. The rearrangement uses TRBV7-2 and TRBJ2-7; D is undetermined. From germline, CDR1 is SGHTA and CDR2 FQGNSA. This CDR3 is 14 amino acids long. V was shortened by 2 bases and J by 3 bases, with 11 bases between the two germline ends. CDR3 DNA: TGTGCCAGCAGCTTAAATGCGGACCACTACGAGCAGTACTTC. It specifies CASSLNADHYEQYF.

The rearrangement links TRBV7-8 to TRBJ2-1, with D possibly TRBD2 on 5 matching bases. This CDR3 spans 17 amino acids. Deletions cut 1 base from V and 0 bases from J, with 13 bases between. CDR1 SGHVS and CDR2 FQNEAQ come from the germline V gene. The CDR3, as DNA: TGTGCCAGCAGCTTAGTAGACGGCGGGTTCTCCTACAATGAGCAGTTCTTC. This codes for CASSLVDGGFSYNEQFF.

There are many counts of this clonotype. V gene TRBV27 combines with J gene TRBJ2-4, with TRBD1 matching over 12 bases. J gave up 4 bases and V 5 bases, and 3 bases lay outside the gene matches. The germline V gene encodes CDR1 MNHEY and CDR2 SMNVEV (reference sequence). The CDR3 length is 15 residues. In DNA form, the CDR3 reads TGTGCCAGCAGTCAGGGACAGGGGGCGAAAAACATTCAGTACTTC. This encodes CASSQGQGAKNIQYF.

This rearrangement joins TRBV4-1 to TRBJ2-7; D gene ambiguous. The germline CDR1 and CDR2 sequences are MGHRA and YSYEKL. With 4 bases removed from V and 7 bases from J, the gap between germline ends came to 17 bases. The CDR3 length is 14 residues. As DNA, the CDR3 is TGCGCCAGCAGCCCGCGGCCACAGTTGGGAGAGCAGTACTTC. This codes for CASSPRPQLGEQYF.

This chain joins TRBV5-6 and TRBJ2-7; 10 bases line up with TRBD2. This CDR3 region has 15 residues. Germline V gives CDR1 SGHDT, CDR2 YYEEEE. The V gene end was trimmed by 4 bases and the J gene end by 7 bases; junction bases not matched to a gene: 11. The DNA of the CDR3 is TGTGCCAGCAGCCCAGAACCGGGACTAGCGTGGGAGCAGTACTTC. Amino acids: CASSPEPGLAWEQYF.

This chain uses TRBV5-1 with TRBJ2-3; D is uncertain. The CDR3 consists of 13 residues. The germline V and J ends were trimmed by 0 bases and 2 bases, with 4 bases remaining between them. Germline V CDR1 and CDR2: SGHRS, YFSETQ. Here the CDR3 DNA reads TGCGCCAGCAGCTTGGCCCCCACAGATACGCAGTATTTT. Its translation is CASSLAPTDTQYF.

In DNA form, the CDR3 reads TGCAGTGCTAGAGATCCGTTTAGATCGGACTACGAGCAGTACTTC. Its protein product is CSARDPFRSDYEQYF. The rearrangement joins TRBV20-1 to TRBJ2-7; no definite D call. The CDR3 loop spans 15 amino acids. Germline values: CDR1 DFQATT, CDR2 SNEGSKA (reference sequence). V was pared by 0 bases and J by 3 bases, with 15 bases between.

This clonotype was counted many times. The chain links TRBV11-2 to TRBJ2-3; either TRBD1 or TRBD2 may supply D (5 bases each). The V gene's germline CDR1 is SGHAT and CDR2 FQNNGV. V gave up 5 bases and J gave up 2 bases, with 11 bases separating them. CDR3 length: 14 amino acids. The CDR3 DNA follows: TGTGCCAGCAGCCCCGGGGCCTCCACAGATACGCAGTATTTT. Translated, it gives CASSPGASTDTQYF.